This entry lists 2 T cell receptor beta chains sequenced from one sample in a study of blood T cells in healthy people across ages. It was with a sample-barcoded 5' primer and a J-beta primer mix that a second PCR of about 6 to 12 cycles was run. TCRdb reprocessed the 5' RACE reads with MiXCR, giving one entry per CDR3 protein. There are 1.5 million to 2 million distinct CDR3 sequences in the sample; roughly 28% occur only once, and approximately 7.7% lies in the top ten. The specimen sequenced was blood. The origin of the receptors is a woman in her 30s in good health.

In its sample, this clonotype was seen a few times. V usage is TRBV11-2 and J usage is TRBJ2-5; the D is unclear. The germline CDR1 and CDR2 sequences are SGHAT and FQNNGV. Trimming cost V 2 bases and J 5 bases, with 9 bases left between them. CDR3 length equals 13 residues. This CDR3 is CASSLSKAETQYF. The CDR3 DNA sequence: TGTGCCAGCAGCTTAAGCAAGGCTGAGACCCAGTACTTC. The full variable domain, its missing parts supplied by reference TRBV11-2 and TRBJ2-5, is EAGVAQSPRYKIIEKRQSVAFWCNPISGHATLYWYQQILGQGPKLLIQFQNNGVVDDSQLPKDRFSAERLKGVDSTLKIQPAKLEDSAVYLCASSLSKAETQYFGPGTRLLVL.

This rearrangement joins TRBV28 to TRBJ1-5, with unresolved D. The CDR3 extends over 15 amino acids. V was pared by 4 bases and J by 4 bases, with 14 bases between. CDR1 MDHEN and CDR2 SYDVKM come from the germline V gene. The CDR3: CASSWPGSRNQPQHF. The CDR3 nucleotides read TGTGCCAGCAGTTGGCCAGGAAGTAGGAATCAGCCCCAGCATTTT. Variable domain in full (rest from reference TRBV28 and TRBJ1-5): DVKVTQSSRYLVKRTGEKVFLECVQDMDHENMFWYRQDPGLGLRLIYFSYDVKMKEKGDIPEGYSVSREKKERFSLILESASTNQTSMYLCASSWPGSRNQPQHFGDGTRLSIL.